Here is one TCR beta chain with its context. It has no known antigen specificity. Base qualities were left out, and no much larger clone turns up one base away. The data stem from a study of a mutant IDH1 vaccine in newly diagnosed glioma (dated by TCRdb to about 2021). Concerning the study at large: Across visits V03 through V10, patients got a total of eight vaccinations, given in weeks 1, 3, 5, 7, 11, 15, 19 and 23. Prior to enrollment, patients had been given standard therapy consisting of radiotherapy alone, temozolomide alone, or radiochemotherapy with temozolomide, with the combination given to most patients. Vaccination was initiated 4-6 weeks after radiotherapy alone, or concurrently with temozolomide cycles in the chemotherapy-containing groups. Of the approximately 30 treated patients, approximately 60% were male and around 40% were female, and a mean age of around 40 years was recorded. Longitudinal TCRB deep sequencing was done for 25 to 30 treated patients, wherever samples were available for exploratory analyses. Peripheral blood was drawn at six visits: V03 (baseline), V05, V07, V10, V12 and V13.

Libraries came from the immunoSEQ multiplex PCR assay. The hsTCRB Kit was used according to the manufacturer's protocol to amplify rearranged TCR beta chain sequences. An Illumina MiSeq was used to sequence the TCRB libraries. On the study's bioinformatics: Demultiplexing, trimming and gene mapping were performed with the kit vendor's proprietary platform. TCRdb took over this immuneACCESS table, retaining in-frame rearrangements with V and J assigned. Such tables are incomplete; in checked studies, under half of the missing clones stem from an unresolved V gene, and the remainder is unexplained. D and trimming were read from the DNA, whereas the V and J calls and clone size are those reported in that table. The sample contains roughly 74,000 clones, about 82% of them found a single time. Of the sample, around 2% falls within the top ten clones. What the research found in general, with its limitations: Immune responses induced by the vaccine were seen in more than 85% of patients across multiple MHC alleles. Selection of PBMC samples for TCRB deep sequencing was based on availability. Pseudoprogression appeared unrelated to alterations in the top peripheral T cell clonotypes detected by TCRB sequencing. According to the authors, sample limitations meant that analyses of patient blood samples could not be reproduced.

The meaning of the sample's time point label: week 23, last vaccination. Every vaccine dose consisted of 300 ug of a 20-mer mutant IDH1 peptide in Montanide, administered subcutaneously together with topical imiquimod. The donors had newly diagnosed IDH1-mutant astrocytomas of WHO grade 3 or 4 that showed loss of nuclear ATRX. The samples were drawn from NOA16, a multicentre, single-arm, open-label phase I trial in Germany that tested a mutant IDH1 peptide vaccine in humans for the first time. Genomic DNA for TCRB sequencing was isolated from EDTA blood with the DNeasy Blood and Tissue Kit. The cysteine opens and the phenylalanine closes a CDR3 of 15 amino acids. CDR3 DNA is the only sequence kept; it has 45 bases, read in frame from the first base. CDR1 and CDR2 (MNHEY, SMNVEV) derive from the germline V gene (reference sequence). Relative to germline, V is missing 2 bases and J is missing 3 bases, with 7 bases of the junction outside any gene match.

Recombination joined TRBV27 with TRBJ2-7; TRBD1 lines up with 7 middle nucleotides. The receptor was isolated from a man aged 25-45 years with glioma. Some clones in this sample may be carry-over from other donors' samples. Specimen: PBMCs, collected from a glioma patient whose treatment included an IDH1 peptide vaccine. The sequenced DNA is TGTGCCAGCAGTTTACTTGACAGGGTCGACTACGAGCAGTACTTC. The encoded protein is CASSLLDRVDYEQYF.